This is a list of T cell receptor beta chains from one sample in a study of blood T cell repertoires in COVID-19. TCRdb keeps only in-frame clones here, not all; method: immunoSEQ multiplex PCR. The sample contains approximately 300,000 clones, 88% of which appear only once. Input material: peripheral blood. These receptors originate from a woman aged 45-60 years with active or convalescent COVID-19. Each CDR3 is given with its conserved first and last residue. D genes are given only for firm matches. Not all rows give a size; the values are once, few, many and, for expanded clones, a class.

CDR3 DNA	CDR3 protein	V gene	clone size	D gene	J gene
TGTGCCACCAGCAGAGCGGGTAGCGGGAGGAGTAGCACAGATACGCAGTATTTT	CATSRAGSGRSSTDTQYF	TRBV15	.	TRBD2	TRBJ2-3
TGTGCCAGCTCACCACAGCCCACTGAAGCTTTCTTT	CASSPQPTEAFF	TRBV18	.	.	TRBJ1-1
TGTGCCAGCAGCGGTAAAAATGAGCAGTTCTTC	CASSGKNEQFF	TRBV9	.	.	TRBJ2-1
TGTGCCAGCAGTTTGGCAGGGCCCACTGAAGCTTTCTTT	CASSLAGPTEAFF	TRBV28	once	.	TRBJ1-1
TGTGCCAGCAGCGGGGCCGGGACAGGGGGAAACTATGGCTACACCTTC	CASSGAGTGGNYGYTF	TRBV7-2	.	TRBD1	TRBJ1-2
TGTGCCAGCAGTGAAGCGAGGAATCAGCCCCAGCATTTT	CASSEARNQPQHF	TRBV6-1	.	.	TRBJ1-5
TGTGCCAGCATCAGAGGGATGAACACTGAAGCTTTCTTT	CASIRGMNTEAFF	TRBV7-8	.	.	TRBJ1-1
TGCAGTGCTAGTAATGCCAGGGGGATCCTCTACGAGCAGTACTTC	CSASNARGILYEQYF	TRBV20-1	few	TRBD1	TRBJ2-7
TGTGCCATCAGGGGACAGGGCTATGGCTACACCTTC	CAIRGQGYGYTF	TRBV10-3	.	TRBD1	TRBJ1-2
TGTGCCAGCAGTCCAAGCACAGATACGCAGTATTTT	CASSPSTDTQYF	TRBV7-3	.	.	TRBJ2-3
TGTGCCAGCAGCTTAGGGACAGAAGAGACCCAGTACTTC	CASSLGTEETQYF	TRBV7-2	.	.	TRBJ2-5
TGTGCCAGCAGCTTCACAGGGGTTCTGGGCTTAAATTCACCCCTCCACTTT	CASSFTGVLGLNSPLHF	TRBV5-8	.	TRBD1	TRBJ1-6
TGTGCCAGTAGTATAGAGTACTTCGGGGAAGCTTTCTTT	CASSIEYFGEAFF	TRBV19	.	.	TRBJ1-1
TGTGCCAGCAGTGTAGCGGGGGGCAGCAATGAGCAGTTCTTC	CASSVAGGSNEQFF	TRBV25-1	.	TRBD2	TRBJ2-1
TGTGCCAGCAGCCCGAGCGGGAGGGTCTATGAGCAGTTCTTC	CASSPSGRVYEQFF	TRBV7-2	.	TRBD2	TRBJ2-1
TGTGCCAGCAGTTTAAGAGTCGGAGGATACACTGAAGCTTTCTTT	CASSLRVGGYTEAFF	TRBV27	.	.	TRBJ1-1
TGTGCCAGCAGTCGCGGGTCTTACGAGCAGTACTTC	CASSRGSYEQYF	TRBV6-2/TRBV6-3	once	.	TRBJ2-7
TGCGCCAGCAGCCAAGGGGGAGGGCTGCGGTATGGCTACACCTTC	CASSQGGGLRYGYTF	TRBV4-3	.	.	TRBJ1-2
TGTGCCAGCAGCTTGGACGCGGGATATTCCTACGAGCAGTACTTC	CASSLDAGYSYEQYF	TRBV5-4	.	.	TRBJ2-7
TGTGCCAGCACCGCCGCTAGCGGTATCTCCTACGAGCAGTACTTC	CASTAASGISYEQYF	TRBV28	.	TRBD2	TRBJ2-7
TGTGCTAGTGGTTTGGCACAGGGATCTAGTCAGCCCCAGCATTTT	CASGLAQGSSQPQHF	TRBV12-5	few	.	TRBJ1-5
TGTGCTAGTGGTCCCGGGACAGGGTATTCACCCCTCCACTTT	CASGPGTGYSPLHF	TRBV12-5	.	TRBD1	TRBJ1-6
TGTGCCAGCAGCCTGACAGGGAGCAATCAGCCCCAGCATTTT	CASSLTGSNQPQHF	TRBV27	.	TRBD1	TRBJ1-5
TGTGCCAGTAGTATACAGGTCCTCTATGGCTACACCTTC	CASSIQVLYGYTF	TRBV19	.	.	TRBJ1-2
TGCGCCAGCAGCCTCCTGGGACTAGCGGGGATTGAGCAGTTCTTC	CASSLLGLAGIEQFF	TRBV4-1	.	TRBD2	TRBJ2-1
TGTGCCATCAGGCAGACAGCAGGTCAGCCCCAGCATTTT	CAIRQTAGQPQHF	TRBV10-3	.	.	TRBJ1-5
TGTGCCAGCAGCCTACAGACAGGGGCGACCTACGAGCAGTACTTC	CASSLQTGATYEQYF	TRBV13	few	TRBD1	TRBJ2-7
TGTGCCAGCAGCTTATTCGTTAGCGGGTACTCCTACGAGCAGTACTTC	CASSLFVSGYSYEQYF	TRBV7-8	.	TRBD2	TRBJ2-7
TGTGCCAGCAGCTTAGGACAGTTTTATGGCTACACCTTC	CASSLGQFYGYTF	TRBV3-1/TRBV3-2	few	.	TRBJ1-2
TGTGCCAGCAGCCCCCTCGGGACAGGGGTTGTCCGACAAGAGACCCAGTACTTC	CASSPLGTGVVRQETQYF	TRBV7-6	.	TRBD1	TRBJ2-5
TGTGCCTGGAGCAGGGGCTCCAATGGCTACACCTTC	CAWSRGSNGYTF	TRBV30	.	.	TRBJ1-2
TGTGCCAGCAGCTTAGAGGCAGGGGGTTACGAGCAGTACTTC	CASSLEAGGYEQYF	TRBV11-2	few	TRBD1	TRBJ2-7
TGTGCCAGCAGTTCTGTCGGGGGGTACCACAATGAGCAGTTCTTC	CASSSVGGYHNEQFF	TRBV7-9	.	TRBD2	TRBJ2-1
TGTGCCAGCAGCTTGGGGGGGACAGCTTCCTACGAGCAGTACTTC	CASSLGGTASYEQYF	TRBV5-4	.	TRBD1	TRBJ2-7
TGTGCCAGCAGTTACTTCCAGGGGGCATCGGATACGCAGTATTTT	CASSYFQGASDTQYF	TRBV6-5	.	TRBD1	TRBJ2-3
TGTGCCTGGAGTGTACAGACAGGGGGAAACACCATATATTTT	CAWSVQTGGNTIYF	TRBV30	.	TRBD1	TRBJ1-3
TGTGCCAGCAGTATGACAAGTCTAAACAATGAGCAGTTCTTC	CASSMTSLNNEQFF	TRBV6-7	.	.	TRBJ2-1
TGTGCCAGCTCACGAAATGACCCAGGGTTTCAGCCCCAGCATTTT	CASSRNDPGFQPQHF	TRBV18	.	.	TRBJ1-5
TGTGCCAGCAGTTACCAACAGGGTGGTTCCTACAATGAGCAGTTCTTC	CASSYQQGGSYNEQFF	TRBV6-6	.	.	TRBJ2-1
TGTGCCAGCAGCTTGGGGAGCCCGGGACAGGATATGTACGAGCAGTACTTC	CASSLGSPGQDMYEQYF	TRBV5-4	.	TRBD1	TRBJ2-7
TGTGCCAGCTCACTTGGGACAGGGACAGGCTCCTACGAGCAGTACTTC	CASSLGTGTGSYEQYF	TRBV18	.	TRBD1	TRBJ2-7
TGCAGCGCCGAGGGGACTAGCGCCACAGATACGCAGTATTTT	CSAEGTSATDTQYF	TRBV29-1	.	TRBD2	TRBJ2-3
TGTGCCAGCAGCCCGGGATTCGATACAGATACGCAGTATTTT	CASSPGFDTDTQYF	TRBV21-1	.	.	TRBJ2-3
TGCAGCGTTGGCCCGGGTAGCTCCTACGAGCAGTACTTC	CSVGPGSSYEQYF	TRBV29-1	.	.	TRBJ2-7
TGTGCCAGCAGGAAAGGCGGATATTCACCCCTCCACTTT	CASRKGGYSPLHF	TRBV6-5	once	.	TRBJ1-6
TGTGCCAGCAGCGTCTCGGGGGTTGCAGATACGCAGTATTTT	CASSVSGVADTQYF	TRBV9	.	.	TRBJ2-3
TGCAGCGTTGAGGTCCGGGGAGAGCAGTACTTC	CSVEVRGEQYF	TRBV29-1	.	.	TRBJ2-7
TGTGCCAGCAGCCCTCTCCGGCAGGGTGGAAACACCATATATTTT	CASSPLRQGGNTIYF	TRBV7-9	.	.	TRBJ1-3